One and the same sample provided the 19 T cell receptor beta chains below, sequenced in a study of T-cell memory formation after mild COVID-19. TCRdb used MiXCR to reprocess the 5' RACE reads, holding one entry per CDR3 protein. Among 250,000 to 300,000 distinct CDR3 sequences, around 16% were seen once, and the ten largest hold approximately 25%. The sequenced material came from PBMCs or a T cell subset sorted from them (not recorded which). These receptors originate from a man between 18 and 35 years old who had mild COVID-19 (a few samples of this study predate the infection). Cell type and time point are not known.

The chain is built from TRBV10-3 and TRBJ2-2; either TRBD1 or TRBD2 may supply D (6 bases each). In germline, CDR1 is ENHRY, CDR2 SYGVKD. There are 14 residues in the CDR3. V dropped 10 bases and J dropped 0 bases, with 12 bases sitting between them. CDR3 protein: CATGGRANTGELFF. CDR3 DNA sequence: TGTGCCACCGGGGGCAGGGCGAACACCGGGGAGCTGTTTTTT.

The chain uses TRBV5-1 and TRBJ2-7, with 9 bases lining up with TRBD1. Germline trimming cut 9 bases from V and 3 bases from J; bases unmatched to any gene: 10. The germline V gene encodes CDR1 SGHRS and CDR2 YFSETQ. The CDR3 length is 14 residues. CDR3 in DNA: TGCGCCACCCGGGCCCCGGGACAGGGCTACGAGCAGTACTTC. As protein: CATRAPGQGYEQYF.

This clonotype was observed a handful of times. This chain joins TRBV7-3 and TRBJ2-1; 8 bases fit TRBD2. The CDR3 extends over 16 amino acids. Per the germline V gene, CDR1 is SGHTA and CDR2 is FQGTGA. V trimming: 2 bases; J trimming: 7 bases; junction bases outside the gene matches: 10. CDR3 sequence (DNA): TGTGCCAGCAGCTTATTGGGCCCGGGGGGGGCAAATGAGCAGTTCTTC. It encodes CASSLLGPGGANEQFF. The full variable domain, rest sourced from reference TRBV7-3 and TRBJ2-1, is GAGVSQTPSNKVTEKGKYVELRCDPISGHTALYWYRQSLGQGPEFLIYFQGTGAADDSGLPNDRFFAVRPEGSVSTLKIQRTERGDSAVYLCASSLLGPGGANEQFFGPGTRLTVL.

The chain is built from TRBV4-1 and TRBJ2-5; no firm D call. V gave up 4 bases and J gave up 4 bases, with 10 bases separating them. This CDR3 has 13 residues. Germline V gene data show CDR1 as MGHRA and CDR2 as YSYEKL. The CDR3 DNA follows: TGCGCCAGCAGCCCCGTGGTCCGAGAGACCCAGTACTTC. Protein product: CASSPVVRETQYF.

This clonotype was detected only a few times. V gene TRBV6-5 combines with J gene TRBJ2-7, with D possibly TRBD1 on 7 matching bases. Germline V gives CDR1 MNHEY, CDR2 SVGAGI. The CDR3 sequence is 16 residues long. V dropped 7 bases and J dropped 3 bases, with 22 bases sitting between them. CDR3 DNA: TGTGCCAGCACCCGGGGCCAGGGGGGAGGAAACTACGAGCAGTACTTC. Its translation is CASTRGQGGGNYEQYF.

This chain links TRBV29-1 with TRBJ2-5; 9 nucleotides match TRBD1. The germline V gene has CDR1 SQVTM and CDR2 ANQGSEA. This CDR3 has 14 amino acids. J gave up 5 bases and V 0 bases, and 4 bases lay outside the gene matches. In DNA, the CDR3 is TGCAGCGTTGAAGACCGGGACAGGGCCGAGACCCAGTACTTC. As protein: CSVEDRDRAETQYF.

The chain recombines TRBV9 with TRBJ2-1, with 7 bases fitting TRBD2. In germline, CDR1 is SGDLS, CDR2 YYNGEE. This CDR3 has 15 residues. With V trimmed by 4 bases and J by 6 bases, 10 bases remained unmatched. In DNA form, the CDR3 reads TGTGCCAGCAGCCGAGGCGGGGGACCCCTCAATGAGCAGTTCTTC. It yields the protein CASSRGGGPLNEQFF.

This clonotype was picked up a small number of times. V gene TRBV6-5 combines with J gene TRBJ2-3; D gene uncertain. The CDR3 sequence is 14 residues long. V was cut by 2 bases and J by 2 bases, with 8 bases left in between. Germline-derived CDR1 and CDR2 are MNHEY and SVGAGI. The CDR3 loop is CASSYDWATDTQYF. The CDR3 bases are TGTGCCAGCAGTTACGACTGGGCCACAGATACGCAGTATTTT.

V and J are TRBV7-3 and TRBJ1-2, with 9 bases fitting TRBD1. CDR1 is SGHTA and CDR2 is FQGTGA in the germline V gene. The CDR3 loop spans 15 amino acids. V was clipped by 5 bases and J by 4 bases; unmatched bases: 8. CDR3 in DNA: TGTGCCAGCAGCCCACAGGGACAGGGCTCCTATGGCTACACCTTC. As protein: CASSPQGQGSYGYTF.

A few counts support this clonotype. V usage is TRBV15 and J usage is TRBJ1-6, with TRBD1 matching over 7 bases. Looked up from germline, CDR1 is LNHNV and CDR2 is YYDKDF (reference sequence). The CDR3 covers 16 residues. The ends lost 4 bases at V and 4 bases at J; junction bases unmatched: 7. The CDR3 sequence: CATSTPDRLYNSPLHF. CDR3 bases: TGTGCCACCAGCACCCCGGACAGGCTGTATAATTCACCCCTCCACTTT.

The rearrangement joins TRBV11-2 to TRBJ2-1, with D perhaps matching TRBD2 (5 bases). V lost 3 bases and J 5 bases, leaving 14 bases between the germline ends. This CDR3 contains 15 residues. From germline, CDR1 is SGHAT and CDR2 FQNNGV. The CDR3 sequence: CASSFAGLDNNEQFF. The CDR3 DNA is TGTGCCAGCAGCTTCGCGGGCTTAGACAACAATGAGCAGTTCTTC.

This clonotype has just a few counts. V and J are TRBV7-2 and TRBJ2-1; D may be TRBD2 (6 bases). V was shortened by 9 bases and J by 4 bases, with 13 bases between the two germline ends. Germline values: CDR1 SGHTA, CDR2 FQGNSA. The CDR3 covers 13 residues. Here the CDR3 reads CASIRAGYNEQFF. The CDR3 coding sequence is TGTGCCAGTATTAGGGCGGGGTACAATGAGCAGTTCTTC.

This CDR3 is CASSPEYGREQYV. CDR3 nucleotide sequence: TGTGCCAGCAGCCCAGAGTACGGCAGGGAGCAGTACGTC. The gene calls are TRBV3-1 and TRBJ2-7; D gene uncertain. This CDR3 has 13 residues. V shed 4 bases and J shed 7 bases, with 14 bases lying between them. Germline values: CDR1 LGHDT, CDR2 YNNKEL (reference sequence).

The V gene is TRBV6-2 or TRBV6-3, the J gene TRBJ2-3; D is possibly TRBD1 (5 bases). Germline CDR1 and CDR2: MNHEY and SVGEGT. The CDR3 contains 12 residues. Trimming shortened V by 7 bases and J by 6 bases, and 11 bases separated the two germline ends. The CDR3 spells CASTPGLDTQYF. For the CDR3, the DNA is TGTGCCAGCACCCCAGGGCTGGATACGCAGTATTTT.

A few counts support this clonotype. This chain connects TRBV6-6 to TRBJ1-4, with 9 bases that match TRBD1. Per germline, CDR1 MNHNY and CDR2 SVGAGI (reference sequence). The V gene end was trimmed by 4 bases and the J gene end by 2 bases; junction bases not matched to a gene: 14. The length of the CDR3 is 19 residues. DNA for the CDR3: TGTGCCAGCAGTTCCCTACCGGGACAGGGTGAGGGGACTAATGAAAAACTGTTTTTT. Its protein product is CASSSLPGQGEGTNEKLFF.

In this sample, this clonotype turned up a few times. This chain connects TRBV2 to TRBJ2-2; TRBD1 agrees at 9 bases. This CDR3 has 14 amino acids. Trimming took 7 bases from V and 5 from J; bases not matched to a gene: 5. Germline CDR1 and CDR2: SNHLY and FYNNEI. CDR3 nucleotides: TGTGCCAGCAAGGGACAGGGTCGAACCGGGGAGCTGTTTTTT. This translates into CASKGQGRTGELFF.

This clonotype was found a few times. The genes are TRBV29-1 and TRBJ2-3; TRBD2 might be the D (5 bases). Trimming shortened V by 3 bases and J by 6 bases, and 7 bases separated the two germline ends. The CDR3 totals 11 residues. The germline CDR1 and CDR2 sequences are SQVTM and ANQGSEA. The CDR3 spells CSVDRRDTQYF. CDR3 DNA sequence: TGCAGCGTTGACCGGAGGGATACGCAGTATTTT.

The chain employs TRBV7-2 and TRBJ2-7; D not certain. Trimming removed 4 bases from V and 3 bases from J, with 10 bases in between. CDR1 and CDR2 (germline): SGHTA, FQGNSA. The length of the CDR3 is 13 residues. CDR3: CASSSVPGYEQYF. CDR3 DNA: TGTGCCAGCAGCTCAGTCCCAGGCTACGAGCAGTACTTC. The variable domain in full, with the rest retrieved from reference TRBV7-2 and TRBJ2-7, is GAGVSQSPSNKVTEKGKDVELRCDPISGHTALYWYRQSLGQGLEFLIYFQGNSAPDKSGLPSDRFSAERTGGSVSTLTIQRTQQEDSAVYLCASSSVPGYEQYFGPGTRLTVT.

This clonotype was counted ten times or more. CDR3 nucleotide sequence: TGCGCCAGCAGCCCGGACAGGGGCACAGATACGCAGTATTTT. This sequence encodes CASSPDRGTDTQYF. V is TRBV5-1 and J is TRBJ2-3; 8 bases line up with TRBD1. V lost 4 bases to trimming and J lost 1 base; unmatched junction nucleotides: 2. The CDR3 has 14 residues. Germline lookup yields CDR1 SGHRS and CDR2 YFSETQ.